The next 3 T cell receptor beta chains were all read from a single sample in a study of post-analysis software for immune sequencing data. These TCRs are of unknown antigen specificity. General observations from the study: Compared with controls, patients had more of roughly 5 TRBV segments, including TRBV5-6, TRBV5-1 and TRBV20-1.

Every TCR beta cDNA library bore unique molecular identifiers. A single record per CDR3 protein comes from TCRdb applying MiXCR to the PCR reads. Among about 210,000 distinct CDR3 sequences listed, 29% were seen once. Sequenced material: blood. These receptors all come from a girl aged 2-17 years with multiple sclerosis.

CDR3 in DNA: TGTGCCAGCAGCTTAAGGAGCGGGGCCGAAGCTTTCTTT. It specifies CASSLRSGAEAFF. This chain links TRBV7-9 with TRBJ1-1, with a weak D call TRBD1 (5 bases). CDR3 length: 13 residues. The germline V gene encodes CDR1 SEHNR and CDR2 FQNEAQ (reference sequence). Trimming took off 2 bases at V and 8 bases at J, with 12 bases between the two ends.

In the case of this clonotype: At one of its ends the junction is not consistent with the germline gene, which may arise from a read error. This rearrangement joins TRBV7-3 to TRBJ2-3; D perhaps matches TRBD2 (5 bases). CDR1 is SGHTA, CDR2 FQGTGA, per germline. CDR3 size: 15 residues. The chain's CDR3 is CAGSSLGGSTDTQYF. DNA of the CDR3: TGTGCCGGCAGCTCCCTCGGCGGGTCCACAGATACGCAGTATTTT.

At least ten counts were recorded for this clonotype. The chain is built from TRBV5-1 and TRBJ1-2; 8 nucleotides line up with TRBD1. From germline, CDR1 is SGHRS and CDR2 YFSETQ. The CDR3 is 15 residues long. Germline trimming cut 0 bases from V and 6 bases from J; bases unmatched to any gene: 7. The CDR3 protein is CASSLGDRMNHGYTF. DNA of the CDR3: TGCGCCAGCAGCTTGGGGGACAGGATGAATCATGGCTACACCTTC. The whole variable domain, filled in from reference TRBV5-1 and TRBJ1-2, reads KAGVTQTPRYLIKTRGQQVTLSCSPISGHRSVSWYQQTPGQGLQFLFEYFSETQRNKGNFPGRFSGRQFSNSRSEMNVSTLELGDSALYLCASSLGDRMNHGYTFGSGTRLTVV.